Listed here are 32 T cell receptor beta chains from one sample, sequenced in a study of shared clonotypes between healthy human individuals. Naive CD8 cells were CD45RO-negative, positively selected for CCR7, excluding terminally differentiated effector memory CD45RA+ cells. Repertoires were generated with immunoSEQ multiplex PCR, while TCRdb's copy carries only in-frame clones and drops some. The data show some 600,000 clones, about 95% seen once. Sequencing used naive CD8+ T cells sorted from blood. The receptors stem from a woman aged 25 to 39 in good health.

The chain combines TRBV15 with TRBJ2-2, with D possibly being TRBD2 (6 bases). The length of the CDR3 is 18 residues. Trimming removed 6 bases at V and 2 bases at J, with 22 bases between. Germline V lookup: CDR1 LNHNV, CDR2 YYDKDF (reference sequence). CDR3 loop: CATSKWAGRRRNTGELFF. The CDR3 coding sequence is TGTGCCACCAGTAAATGGGCGGGACGACGAAGAAACACCGGGGAGCTGTTTTTT.

The chain is built from TRBV5-1 and TRBJ2-3; 8 bases align to TRBD1. The length of the CDR3 is 15 residues. CDR1 is SGHRS and CDR2 is YFSETQ in the germline V gene. Trimming removed 7 bases from V and 0 bases from J; junction bases left unmatched: 7. The CDR3 sequence is CASSGGIGSTDTQYF. As DNA, the CDR3 is TGCGCCAGCTCAGGGGGCATCGGTAGCACAGATACGCAGTATTTT.

The chain is built from TRBV2 and TRBJ2-1; no reliable D call. The CDR3 has 15 amino acids. The germline V gene encodes CDR1 SNHLY and CDR2 FYNNEI. V lost 2 bases and J lost 5, with 13 bases in between. In DNA form, the CDR3 reads TGTGCCAGCAGTGAAAAGAGCTCGCCGCACAATGAGCAGTTCTTC. Its translation: CASSEKSSPHNEQFF.

The rearrangement joins TRBV28 to TRBJ1-3; D is undetermined. This CDR3 has 14 amino acids. Germline assignment: CDR1 MDHEN and CDR2 SYDVKM. The V gene lost 6 bases and the J gene lost 6 bases, with 15 bases spanning the gap. CDR3 protein: CASRRTRRENTIYF. In DNA, the CDR3 is TGTGCCAGCAGGCGAACTAGGAGAGAAAACACCATATATTTT.

V usage is TRBV19 and J usage is TRBJ1-5, with D possibly matching TRBD1 (5 bases). CDR1 and CDR2 from the germline V gene are LNHDA and SQIVND (reference sequence). V dropped 9 bases and J dropped 4 bases, with 13 bases sitting between them. This CDR3 is 13 amino acids long. CDR3 sequence: CASKWDSNQPQHF. Written as DNA, the CDR3 is TGTGCCAGCAAGTGGGACTCAAATCAGCCCCAGCATTTT.

The chain recombines TRBV9 with TRBJ1-2; tentative D call: TRBD1 (6 bases). Trimming shortened V by 3 bases and J by 3 bases, and 15 bases separated the two germline ends. The germline CDR1 and CDR2 sequences are SGDLS and YYNGEE. CDR3 length equals 15 residues. CDR3 in amino acids: CASSAYIGGDYGYTF. CDR3 nucleotide sequence: TGTGCCAGCAGCGCCTACATAGGGGGGGACTATGGCTACACCTTC.

This chain links TRBV9 with TRBJ2-3; D is uncertain. The CDR3 length is 16 residues. Looked up from germline, CDR1 is SGDLS and CDR2 is YYNGEE. V lost 0 bases to trimming and J lost 5 bases, with 16 bases between them. The CDR3 here is CASSVDSPDWGDTQYF. The CDR3 DNA reads TGTGCCAGCAGCGTAGATTCCCCTGACTGGGGAGATACGCAGTATTTT.

V and J are TRBV5-4 and TRBJ2-7; TRBD1 agrees at 8 bases. The CDR3 sequence is 13 residues long. Trimming took 3 bases from V and 4 from J; bases not matched to a gene: 3. Per the germline V gene, CDR1 is SGHNT and CDR2 is YYREEE (reference sequence). Here the CDR3 reads CASSYHRGYEQYF. The CDR3 DNA reads TGTGCCAGCAGCTATCACAGGGGGTACGAGCAGTACTTC.

The J gene is TRBJ2-1, the V gene TRBV15, with 12 positions matching TRBD2. CDR3 length: 17 amino acids. Unmatched junction bases numbered 6, after V lost 0 bases and J lost 6 bases. Germline V gives CDR1 LNHNV, CDR2 YYDKDF (reference sequence). The CDR3 spells CATSREGTSGLSNEQFF. CDR3 bases: TGTGCCACCAGCAGAGAAGGGACTAGCGGGCTGAGCAATGAGCAGTTCTTC. Full variable domain (missing parts from reference TRBV15 and TRBJ2-1): DAMVIQNPRYQVTQFGKPVTLSCSQTLNHNVMYWYQQKSSQAPKLLFHYYDKDFNNEADTPDNFQSRRPNTSFCFLDIRSPGLGDTAMYLCATSREGTSGLSNEQFFGPGTRLTVL.

The gene calls are TRBV19 and TRBJ2-7; 9 positions agree with TRBD1. Germline V CDR1 and CDR2: LNHDA, SQIVND (reference sequence). The CDR3 loop spans 15 amino acids. The V and J ends lost 3 bases and 4 bases, in that order; junction bases with no gene match: 7. CDR3 bases: TGTGCCAGTAGTATCTCCGGGACAGGGCGATACGAGCAGTACTTC. Translated, it gives CASSISGTGRYEQYF. The full variable domain, in which reference TRBV19 and TRBJ2-7 provide the parts outside the CDR3, is DGGITQSPKYLFRKEGQNVTLSCEQNLNHDAMYWYRQDPGQGLRLIYYSQIVNDFQKGDIAEGYSVSREKKESFPLTVTSAQKNPTAFYLCASSISGTGRYEQYFGPGTRLTVT.

The chain is built from TRBV5-6 and TRBJ1-1; D gene ambiguous. The germline gives CDR1 SGHDT, CDR2 YYEEEE. The CDR3 covers 13 residues. V lost 5 bases, J lost 1 base, and 9 bases lay in between. CDR3 bases: TGTGCCAGCAGTATAGGCAGGAACACTGAAGCTTTCTTT. Its protein is CASSIGRNTEAFF.

V usage is TRBV19 and J usage is TRBJ2-4; 7 bases align to TRBD1. The CDR3 is 17 amino acids. The V gene's germline CDR1 is LNHDA and CDR2 SQIVND (reference sequence). J gave up 8 bases and V 2 bases, and 15 bases lay outside the gene matches. The CDR3 loop is CASSIHPTGEEGDIQYF. Written as DNA, the CDR3 is TGTGCCAGTAGTATACATCCTACAGGGGAAGAGGGGGACATTCAGTACTTC. Full variable domain (missing parts from reference TRBV19 and TRBJ2-4): DGGITQSPKYLFRKEGQNVTLSCEQNLNHDAMYWYRQDPGQGLRLIYYSQIVNDFQKGDIAEGYSVSREKKESFPLTVTSAQKNPTAFYLCASSIHPTGEEGDIQYFGAGTRLSVL.

The V gene is TRBV7-3, the J gene TRBJ2-3; D not certain. Germline V gives CDR1 SGHTA, CDR2 FQGTGA. Trimming stripped 2 bases from V and 3 bases from J, with 3 bases between. The CDR3 length is 12 residues. The DNA for the CDR3 is TGTGCCAGCAGCTTAGAGACAGATACGCAGTATTTT. Protein sequence: CASSLETDTQYF.

This clone was picked up one time. CDR3 sequence reads: CAWSFTDYEQYF. For the CDR3, the DNA is TGTGCCTGGAGTTTTACAGACTACGAGCAGTACTTC. This rearrangement joins TRBV30 to TRBJ2-7; D not certain. This CDR3 comprises 12 residues. Germline lookup yields CDR1 GTSNPN and CDR2 SVGIG (reference sequence). V lost 2 bases to trimming and J lost 3 bases, with 8 bases between them.

This sequence joins TRBV5-4 and TRBJ1-1; D not resolved. From germline, CDR1 is SGHNT and CDR2 YYREEE (reference sequence). The V and J ends lost 5 bases and 1 base respectively, with 9 bases between them. CDR3 size: 13 residues. The CDR3, as DNA: TGTGCCAGCAGTCCGGCGGGGAACACTGAAGCTTTCTTT. It is translated as CASSPAGNTEAFF.

The chain has TRBV29-1 and TRBJ2-7; 9 positions agree with TRBD2. Germline-derived CDR1 and CDR2 are SQVTM and ANQGSEA. The CDR3 covers 13 residues. V shed 5 bases, J shed 7 bases, and the junction held 9 bases outside the gene matches. As DNA, the CDR3 is TGCAGCGTTACCGGGACTAGCCCCGGGGAGCAGTACTTC. Translated: CSVTGTSPGEQYF.

This chain links TRBV7-9 with TRBJ2-7, with D perhaps being TRBD1 or TRBD2 (5 bases each). From germline, CDR1 is SEHNR and CDR2 FQNEAQ (reference sequence). The germline V and J ends were trimmed by 8 bases and 4 bases, with 15 bases remaining between them. The CDR3 spans 13 residues. The CDR3 sequence: CASGMGVGYEQYF. For the CDR3, the DNA is TGTGCCAGCGGAATGGGGGTTGGGTACGAGCAGTACTTC.

The chain joins TRBV29-1 to TRBJ2-1; no reliable D call. CDR3 length: 12 residues. Trimming left V 4 bases short and J 8 bases short, with 12 bases between. The germline V gene encodes CDR1 SQVTM and CDR2 ANQGSEA. CDR3 bases: TGCAGCGTTGGTGCTAGTAACCATGAGCAGTTCTTC. Its translation is CSVGASNHEQFF.

The chain employs TRBV27 and TRBJ2-3, with D perhaps TRBD2 (6 bases). The CDR3 totals 18 residues. Per germline, CDR1 MNHEY and CDR2 SMNVEV (reference sequence). Between the trimmed V and J ends, which lost 3 bases and 2 bases, there was a span of 21 bases. Here the CDR3 reads CASSFSGGSIQITDTQYF. In DNA form, the CDR3 reads TGTGCCAGCAGTTTCTCCGGGGGTAGTATCCAAATCACAGATACGCAGTATTTT.

The gene calls are TRBV10-2 and TRBJ2-1; perhaps D is TRBD1 or TRBD2 (5 bases each). V was trimmed by 8 bases and J by 2 bases, leaving 16 bases between them. The CDR3 runs 15 residues. Germline V CDR1 and CDR2: WSHSY, SAAADI. The CDR3 is CASESGPSPYNEQFF. For the CDR3, the DNA is TGCGCCAGCGAGTCGGGACCATCGCCCTACAATGAGCAGTTCTTC.

This chain connects TRBV25-1 to TRBJ2-7; 9 bases fit TRBD1. The CDR3 has 15 residues. V lost 6 bases to trimming and J lost 2 bases; unmatched junction nucleotides: 8. Germline V gene lookup returns CDR1 MGHDK and CDR2 SYGVNS. The CDR3 loop is CASRAGTGIAYEQYF. CDR3 DNA sequence: TGTGCCAGCAGAGCCGGGACAGGGATAGCCTACGAGCAGTACTTC.

Of note for this clone: Other DNA variants within this sample encode the same CDR3. The chain uses TRBV28 and TRBJ1-1; TRBD1 might be the D (6 bases). V was clipped by 3 bases and J by 4 bases, with 12 bases between them. The CDR3 spans 14 residues. Germline CDR1 reads MDHEN; CDR2 reads SYDVKM. DNA of the CDR3: TGTGCCAGCAGTTTTACAGGGCGGGGCACTGAAGCTTTCTTT. This encodes CASSFTGRGTEAFF.

The chain couples TRBV5-6 to TRBJ1-3; D is uncertain. CDR1 is SGHDT and CDR2 is YYEEEE in the germline V gene. V dropped 1 base and J dropped 0 bases, with 5 bases sitting between them. The CDR3 is 14 amino acids. The DNA for the CDR3 is TGTGCCAGCAGCTTGCTCGGCTCTGGAAACACCATATATTTT. Protein: CASSLLGSGNTIYF.

The chain is built from TRBV28 and TRBJ2-7, with D perhaps TRBD2 (5 bases). V gave up 2 bases and J gave up 4 bases, with 12 bases separating them. The germline V gene encodes CDR1 MDHEN and CDR2 SYDVKM. This CDR3 region has 14 residues. The CDR3: CASSLEGAVYEQYF. In DNA form, the CDR3 reads TGTGCCAGCAGTTTAGAGGGAGCGGTGTACGAGCAGTACTTC.

This clone was seen only a few times. The genes are TRBV5-4 and TRBJ1-1, with D hard to call. From germline, CDR1 is SGHNT and CDR2 YYREEE (reference sequence). Between the trimmed V and J ends, which lost 6 bases and 1 base, there was a span of 7 bases. This CDR3 has 12 amino acids. The CDR3 region has the DNA TGTGCCAGCACCCTCGGGAACACTGAAGCTTTCTTT. Encoded protein: CASTLGNTEAFF.

The CDR3 sequence is CASREDEGNYGYTF. Here the CDR3 DNA reads TGTGCCAGCAGGGAAGACGAAGGGAACTATGGCTACACCTTC. The J gene is TRBJ1-2, the V gene TRBV28, with D unresolved. This CDR3 is built from 14 residues. Trimming removed 6 bases from V and 2 bases from J, with 13 bases in between. CDR1 and CDR2 from the germline V gene are MDHEN and SYDVKM.

The chain uses TRBV4-1 and TRBJ2-1; D could derive from TRBD1 or TRBD2 (5 bases each). Trimming shortened V by 1 base and J by 0 bases, and 13 bases separated the two germline ends. The CDR3 extends over 17 amino acids. The germline V gene has CDR1 MGHRA and CDR2 YSYEKL. CDR3 protein: CASSQAGTPSSYNEQFF. CDR3 in DNA: TGCGCCAGCAGCCAAGCCGGGACGCCCAGCTCCTACAATGAGCAGTTCTTC.

J is TRBJ2-1 and V is TRBV7-9; 8 bases map to TRBD2. CDR1 SEHNR and CDR2 FQNEAQ come from the germline V gene (reference sequence). Trimming removed 3 bases from V and 9 bases from J; junction bases left unmatched: 7. CDR3 length: 14 residues. CDR3 nucleotides: TGTGCCAGCAGCTTCAAGCGGGAGTATCTTGAGCAGTTCTTC. Its protein is CASSFKREYLEQFF.

The V and J genes are TRBV15 and TRBJ2-1, with a tentative D call TRBD1 (6 bases). Trimming shortened V by 3 bases and J by 8 bases, and 14 bases separated the two germline ends. The CDR3 is made up of 14 amino acids. Germline lookup yields CDR1 LNHNV and CDR2 YYDKDF (reference sequence). The CDR3 sequence: CATSRGAGFDEQFF. The CDR3 DNA follows: TGTGCCACCAGCAGGGGGGCAGGGTTCGATGAGCAGTTCTTC.

The chain has TRBV7-9 and TRBJ2-1; 10 nucleotides agree with TRBD2. The CDR3 is made up of 15 amino acids. The germline V gene encodes CDR1 SEHNR and CDR2 FQNEAQ (reference sequence). V lost 5 bases to trimming and J lost 5 bases; unmatched junction nucleotides: 6. This CDR3 reads CASSDVGLANNEQFF. CDR3 DNA: TGTGCCAGCAGCGACGTGGGACTAGCGAACAATGAGCAGTTCTTC.

This sequence joins TRBV30 and TRBJ1-1; D gene uncertain. Germline-derived CDR1 and CDR2 are GTSNPN and SVGIG (reference sequence). This CDR3 has 14 residues. Trimming took off 3 bases at V and 0 bases at J, with 11 bases between the two ends. The chain's CDR3 is CAWSPDRVNTEAFF. The CDR3 nucleotides are TGTGCCTGGAGCCCCGACCGGGTGAACACTGAAGCTTTCTTT.

The chain combines TRBV7-9 with TRBJ1-1; no clear D gene. Germline CDR1 and CDR2: SEHNR and FQNEAQ (reference sequence). Between the trimmed V and J ends, which lost 7 bases and 2 bases, there was a span of 14 bases. This CDR3 is 14 amino acids long. The CDR3: CASITVDVNTEAFF. CDR3 in DNA: TGTGCCAGCATCACAGTGGATGTAAACACTGAAGCTTTCTTT.